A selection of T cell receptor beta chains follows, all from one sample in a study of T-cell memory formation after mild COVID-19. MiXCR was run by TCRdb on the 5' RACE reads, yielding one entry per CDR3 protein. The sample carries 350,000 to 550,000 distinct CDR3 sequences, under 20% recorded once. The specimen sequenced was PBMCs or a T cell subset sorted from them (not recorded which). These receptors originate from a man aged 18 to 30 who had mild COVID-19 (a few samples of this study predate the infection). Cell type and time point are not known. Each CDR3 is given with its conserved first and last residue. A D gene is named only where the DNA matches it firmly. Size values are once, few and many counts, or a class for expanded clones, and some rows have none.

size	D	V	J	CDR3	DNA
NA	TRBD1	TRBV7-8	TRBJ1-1	CASSLAQGARTEAFF	TGTGCCAGCAGCTTAGCGCAGGGGGCGCGGACTGAAGCTTTCTTT
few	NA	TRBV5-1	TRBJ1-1	CASSFWEPAWKSTEAFF	TGCGCCAGCAGCTTTTGGGAGCCAGCTTGGAAAAGCACTGAAGCTTTCTTT
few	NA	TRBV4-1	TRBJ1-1	CASSPTHAGRMGAFF	TGCGCCAGCAGCCCCACCCATGCCGGACGGATGGGGGCTTTCTTT
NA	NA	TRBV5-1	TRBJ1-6	CASSLEALSSYNSPLHF	TGCGCCAGCAGCTTGGAGGCGTTAAGCTCCTATAATTCACCCCTCCACTTT
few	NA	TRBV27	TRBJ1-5	CASSRTENQPQHF	TGTGCCAGCAGCCGGACAGAAAATCAGCCCCAGCATTTT
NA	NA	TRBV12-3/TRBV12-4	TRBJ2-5	CASTDGETQYF	TGTGCCAGCACTGACGGGGAGACCCAGTACTTC
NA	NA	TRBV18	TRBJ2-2	CASATANTGELFF	TGTGCCAGCGCAACAGCAAACACCGGGGAGCTGTTTTTT
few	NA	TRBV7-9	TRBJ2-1	CASSLLRTPHNEQFF	TGTGCCAGCAGCTTACTGCGGACACCGCACAATGAGCAGTTCTTC
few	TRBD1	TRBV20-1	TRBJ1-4	CSARADRVGEKLFF	TGCAGTGCTAGGGCGGACAGGGTGGGGGAAAAACTGTTTTTT
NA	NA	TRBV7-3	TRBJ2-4	CASSTQGSNIQYF	TGTGCCAGCAGCACACAGGGTTCAAACATTCAGTACTTC
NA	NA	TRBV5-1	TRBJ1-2	CASTFLPGVDGGYTF	TGCGCCAGCACTTTTCTCCCCGGGGTGGACGGTGGCTACACCTTC